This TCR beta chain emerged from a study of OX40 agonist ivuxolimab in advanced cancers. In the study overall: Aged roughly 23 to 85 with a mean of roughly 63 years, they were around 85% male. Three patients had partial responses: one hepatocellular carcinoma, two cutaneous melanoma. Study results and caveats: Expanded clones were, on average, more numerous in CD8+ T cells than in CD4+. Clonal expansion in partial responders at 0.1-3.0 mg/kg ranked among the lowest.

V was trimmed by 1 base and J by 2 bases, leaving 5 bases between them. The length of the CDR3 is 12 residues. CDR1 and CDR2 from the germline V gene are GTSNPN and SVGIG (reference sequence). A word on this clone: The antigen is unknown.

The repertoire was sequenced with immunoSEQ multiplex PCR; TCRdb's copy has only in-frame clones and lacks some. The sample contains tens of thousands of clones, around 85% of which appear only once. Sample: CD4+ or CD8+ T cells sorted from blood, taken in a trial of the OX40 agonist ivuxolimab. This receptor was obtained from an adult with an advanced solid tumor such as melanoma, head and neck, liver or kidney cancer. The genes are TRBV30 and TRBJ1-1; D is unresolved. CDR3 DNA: TGTGCCTGGAGTGATACTAACACTGAAGCTTTCTTT. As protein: CAWSDTNTEAFF. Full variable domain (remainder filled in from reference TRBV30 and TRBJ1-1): SQTIHQWPATLVQPVGSPLSLECTVEGTSNPNLYWYRQAAGRGLQLLFYSVGIGQISSEVPQNLSASRPQDRQFILSSKKLLLSDSGFYLCAWSDTNTEAFFGQGTRLTVV.